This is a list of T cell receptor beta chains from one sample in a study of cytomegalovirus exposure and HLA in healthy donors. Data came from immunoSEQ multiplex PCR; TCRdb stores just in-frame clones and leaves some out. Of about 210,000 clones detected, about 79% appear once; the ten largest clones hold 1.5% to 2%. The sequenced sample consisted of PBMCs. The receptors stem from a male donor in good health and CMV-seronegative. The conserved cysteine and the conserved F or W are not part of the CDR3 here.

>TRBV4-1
ASSHDRDTFSYEQY
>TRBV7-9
ASSFRDPGVEQY
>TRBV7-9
ASSLGVGLNTGELF
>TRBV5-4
ASSLEAGGGAYNEQF
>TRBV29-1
SVALGQGETDTQY
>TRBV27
ASSLAGSGELF
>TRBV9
ASSGTGTYEQY
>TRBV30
AWSVRQGISANEKLF
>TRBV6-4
ASDPSGLLFHTQY
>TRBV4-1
ASSQRDRGSPLH
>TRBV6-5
ASSAGQQYEQY
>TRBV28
ASSRTGSSYEQY
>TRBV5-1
ASSLGQGSTEAF
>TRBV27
ASSPGQVTTDTQY
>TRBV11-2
ASSLSMTGGSYGYT
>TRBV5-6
ASSRQGGENEQY
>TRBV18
ASSPPPGMNTEAF
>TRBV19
ASRPFMSESHTKLF
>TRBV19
ASSPSSTGRRYEQY
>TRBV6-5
ASSYSGVSEQY
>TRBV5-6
ASSLAGGILGYSGNTIY
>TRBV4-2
ASSQALLAGDNEQF
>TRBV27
ASSQGVSNQPQH
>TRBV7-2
ASTSGLFLEQY
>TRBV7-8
ASSLGGGETQY
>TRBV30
AWSGRARETQY
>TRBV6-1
ASSYYAGTEAF
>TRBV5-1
ASRQGPDSGNTIY
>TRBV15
ATSRPSGPHNEQF
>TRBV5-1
ASSWRQPGGTGANVLT
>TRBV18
ASSRDPSRGEQY
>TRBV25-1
ASSDGTGVGGYT
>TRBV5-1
ASSRGHTYEQY
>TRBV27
ASSLSITGFSSGNTIY
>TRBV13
ASSGGGELF
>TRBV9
ASSVGGRGQETQY
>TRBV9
ASSSRTGNTGELF
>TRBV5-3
ARSWETGSSGNTIY
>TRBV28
ASSSPRGPGNQPQH
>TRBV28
ASSFGATGGNTIY
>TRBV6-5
ASSYGGSPFYGYT
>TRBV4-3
ASSQDQGTGANVLT
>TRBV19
ASTIRDFGQPQH
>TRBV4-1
ASSQGWRERLDEQY
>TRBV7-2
ASSLGQGGGEQY
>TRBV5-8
ASSLEGARSYGYT
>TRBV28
ASSFSGSTAYEQY
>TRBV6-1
ASSELEGADYGYT
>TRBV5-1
ASSLGQNNSPLH
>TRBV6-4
ASSDSGEVNTGELF